The 7 T cell receptor beta chains below were found in one sample sequenced in a study of T cell changes during pregnancy in multiple sclerosis. Some clones are missing from TCRdb's copy, which holds only in-frame ones; the method was immunoSEQ multiplex PCR. The sample records roughly 48,000 clones, roughly 94% being singletons. Sequences were derived from CD8+ T cells from peripheral blood mononuclear cells, sampled in the first trimester of pregnancy. These receptor sequences come from a female donor with multiple sclerosis, enrolled in a pregnancy study.

The J gene is TRBJ2-7, the V gene TRBV5-4; 8 bases are shared with TRBD2. Germline CDR1 SGHNT, CDR2 YYREEE (reference sequence). The CDR3 runs to 15 residues. V lost 2 bases and J lost 2; bases outside the gene matches: 6. Here the CDR3 DNA reads TGTGCCAGCAGCTTCAAGCGGGAGAGGACCTACGAGCAGTACTTC. It is translated as CASSFKRERTYEQYF.

The J gene is TRBJ1-2, the V gene TRBV7-9, with 9 bases aligning to TRBD1. Germline V gives CDR1 SEHNR, CDR2 FQNEAQ (reference sequence). This CDR3 has 14 amino acids. V shed 5 bases and J 8 bases; nucleotides not matched to a gene: 9. The CDR3 sequence: CASSLRDRAKGYTF. The CDR3 DNA follows: TGTGCCAGCAGCCTACGGGACAGGGCAAAAGGCTACACCTTC.

The chain uses TRBV6-4 and TRBJ2-1; TRBD1 agrees at 9 bases. The CDR3 runs 16 residues. V was pared by 2 bases and J by 0 bases, with 2 bases of the junction left unmatched. The V gene's germline CDR1 is MRHNA and CDR2 SNTAGT. CDR3 amino acids: CASSDGTGSSYNEQFF. CDR3 nucleotides: TGTGCCAGCAGTGACGGGACAGGGAGCTCCTACAATGAGCAGTTCTTC.

The rearrangement uses TRBV29-1 and TRBJ1-2; 8 positions match TRBD1. The CDR3 contains 13 residues. Germline V lookup: CDR1 SQVTM, CDR2 ANQGSEA. Trimming cost V 3 bases and J 4 bases; bases outside gene matches: 4. The CDR3, as DNA: TGCAGCGTTGAGGACAGGGCAAGCTATGGCTACACCTTC. Translating it yields CSVEDRASYGYTF.

This clone occurred once. The chain uses TRBV19 and TRBJ2-1; maybe TRBD1 (6 bases). The ends were cut back, 6 bases at V and 4 bases at J, with 13 bases in the middle. The CDR3 runs 14 residues. CDR1 is LNHDA and CDR2 is SQIVND in the germline V gene (reference sequence). The CDR3 loop reads CASSPGQRYNEQFF. The CDR3, as DNA: TGTGCCAGTAGCCCCGGACAGCGATACAATGAGCAGTTCTTC.

The rearrangement joins TRBV27 to TRBJ2-1, with 7 bases aligning to TRBD2. The germline CDR1 and CDR2 sequences are MNHEY and SMNVEV (reference sequence). V shed 1 base, J shed 10 bases, and the junction held 7 bases outside the gene matches. The CDR3 consists of 14 residues. The CDR3 coding sequence is TGTGCCAGCAGTTTATATGATTGGCGGGGGGAGCAGTTCTTC. Its protein is CASSLYDWRGEQFF.

The chain combines TRBV11-2 with TRBJ2-1; TRBD2 matches at 11 bases. Per germline, CDR1 SGHAT and CDR2 FQNNGV. V lost 7 bases and J lost 3; bases outside the gene matches: 17. The CDR3 is 19 amino acids. CDR3 residues: CASTSTGTSGRRLYNEQFF. CDR3 sequence (DNA): TGTGCCAGCACCTCCACCGGGACTAGCGGACGAAGGCTCTACAATGAGCAGTTCTTC.